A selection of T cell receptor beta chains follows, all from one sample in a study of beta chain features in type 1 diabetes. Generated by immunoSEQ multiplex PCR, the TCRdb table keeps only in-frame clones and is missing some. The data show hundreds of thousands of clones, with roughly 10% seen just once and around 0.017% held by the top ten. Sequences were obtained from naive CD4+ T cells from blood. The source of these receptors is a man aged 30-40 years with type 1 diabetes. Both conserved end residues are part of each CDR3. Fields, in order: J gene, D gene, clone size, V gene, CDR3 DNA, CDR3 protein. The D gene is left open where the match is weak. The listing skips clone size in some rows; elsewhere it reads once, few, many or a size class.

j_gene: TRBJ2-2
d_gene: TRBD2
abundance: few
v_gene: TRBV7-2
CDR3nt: TGTGCCAGCAGCTTAGGACTAGCGGTCGGGGAGCTGTTTTTT
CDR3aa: CASSLGLAVGELFF

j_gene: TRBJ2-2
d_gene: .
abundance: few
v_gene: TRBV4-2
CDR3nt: TGTGCCAGCGGGGGCCGCGAGCTGTTTTTT
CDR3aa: CASGGRELFF

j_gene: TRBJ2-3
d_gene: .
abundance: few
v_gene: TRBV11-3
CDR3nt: TGTGCCAGCAGCTTAGGCACTTATTCTAGCACAGATACGCAGTATTTT
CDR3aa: CASSLGTYSSTDTQYF

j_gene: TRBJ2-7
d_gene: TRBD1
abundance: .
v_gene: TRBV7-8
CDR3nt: TGTGCCAGCAGCTTAGGGACAGGGCGCGAGCAGTACTTC
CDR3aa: CASSLGTGREQYF

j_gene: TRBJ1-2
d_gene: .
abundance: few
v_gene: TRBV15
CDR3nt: TGTGCCACCAGCTCCAGGGTTAGGGACTATGGCTACACCTTC
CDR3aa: CATSSRVRDYGYTF

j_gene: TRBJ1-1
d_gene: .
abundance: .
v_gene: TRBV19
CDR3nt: TGTGCCAGTAGTAGAAACTTCATGAACACTGAAGCTTTCTTT
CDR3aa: CASSRNFMNTEAFF

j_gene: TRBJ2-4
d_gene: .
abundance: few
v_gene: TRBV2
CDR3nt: TGTGCCAGCAGTGACCCCCAGGGTTATATTCAGTACTTC
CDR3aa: CASSDPQGYIQYF

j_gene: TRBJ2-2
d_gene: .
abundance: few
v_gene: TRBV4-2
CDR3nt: TGTGCCAGCAGCCAAGTAGGAGTGTCGGTGTCCACCGGGGAGCTGTTTTTT
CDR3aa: CASSQVGVSVSTGELFF

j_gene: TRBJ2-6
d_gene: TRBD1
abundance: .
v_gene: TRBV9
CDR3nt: TGTGCCAGCAACGACAGGGGGGCTGGGGCCAACGTCCTGACTTTC
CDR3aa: CASNDRGAGANVLTF

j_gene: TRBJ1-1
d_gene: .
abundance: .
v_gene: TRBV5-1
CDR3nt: TGCGCCAGCAGCTTGGAGGGACACATAAGAGTGTACACTGAAGCTTTCTTT
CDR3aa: CASSLEGHIRVYTEAFF

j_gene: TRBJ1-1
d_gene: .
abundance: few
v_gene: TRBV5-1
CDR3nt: TGCGCCAGCAGCTTGCTAGTGGGGAGCACTGAAGCTTTCTTT
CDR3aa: CASSLLVGSTEAFF

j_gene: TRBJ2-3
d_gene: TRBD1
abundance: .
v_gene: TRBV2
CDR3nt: TGTGCCAGCAGCCCACAGGGGCGCACAGATACGCAGTATTTT
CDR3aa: CASSPQGRTDTQYF

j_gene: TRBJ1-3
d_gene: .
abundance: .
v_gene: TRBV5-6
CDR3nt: TGTGCCAGCAGCTTTGGGCTACCTGACACCATATATTTT
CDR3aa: CASSFGLPDTIYF

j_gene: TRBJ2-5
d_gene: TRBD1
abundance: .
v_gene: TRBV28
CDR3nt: TGTGCCAGCAGTTCGGACAGGCAGGTTTGGAGAGAGACCCAGTACTTC
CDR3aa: CASSSDRQVWRETQYF

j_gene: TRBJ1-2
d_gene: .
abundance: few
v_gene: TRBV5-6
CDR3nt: TGTGCCAGCAGCTTGGACAGGGCCTATGGCTACACCTTC
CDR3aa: CASSLDRAYGYTF

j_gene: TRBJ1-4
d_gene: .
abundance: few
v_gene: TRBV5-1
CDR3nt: TGCGCCAGCAGCTTCGGAGCAACTAATGAAAAACTGTTTTTT
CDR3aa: CASSFGATNEKLFF

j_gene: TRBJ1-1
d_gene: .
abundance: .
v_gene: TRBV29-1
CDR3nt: TGCAGCCCCCAGAAAGCTTTCTTT
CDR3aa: CSPQKAFF

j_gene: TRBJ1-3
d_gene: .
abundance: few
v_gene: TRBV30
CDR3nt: TGTGCCTGGAGTGCCAACGACACAAACTCTGGAAACACCATATATTTT
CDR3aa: CAWSANDTNSGNTIYF

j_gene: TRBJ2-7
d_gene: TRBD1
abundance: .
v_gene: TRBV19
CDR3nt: TGTGCCAGTAGCCGGGACAGGGGAGCCTACGAGCAGTACTTC
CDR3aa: CASSRDRGAYEQYF

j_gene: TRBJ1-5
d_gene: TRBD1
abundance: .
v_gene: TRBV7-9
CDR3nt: TGTGCCACCCAAGGACAGGGGGCGGAAAATCAGCCCCAGCATTTT
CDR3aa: CATQGQGAENQPQHF

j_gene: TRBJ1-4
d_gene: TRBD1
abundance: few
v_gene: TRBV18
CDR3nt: TGTGCCAGCTCACCGGATAGGGGGCCTAATGAAAAACTGTTTTTT
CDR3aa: CASSPDRGPNEKLFF

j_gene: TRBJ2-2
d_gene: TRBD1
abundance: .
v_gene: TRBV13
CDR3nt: TGTGCCATCAAGCTCTTACCGGGACAGGGGTCATCCGGGGAGCTGTTTTTT
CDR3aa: CAIKLLPGQGSSGELFF

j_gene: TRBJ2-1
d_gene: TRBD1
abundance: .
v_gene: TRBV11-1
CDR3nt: TGTGCCAGCAGCGGACGGACAGGCCACAATGAGCAGTTCTTC
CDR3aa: CASSGRTGHNEQFF

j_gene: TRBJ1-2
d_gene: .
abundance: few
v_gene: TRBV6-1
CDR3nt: TGTGCCAGCAGTGAAGGGGCAGGGTTGTATGGCTACACCTTC
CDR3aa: CASSEGAGLYGYTF

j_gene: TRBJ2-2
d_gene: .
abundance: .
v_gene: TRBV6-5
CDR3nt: TGTGCCAGCAGAACGGACAGGAACACCGGGGAGCTGTTTTTT
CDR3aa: CASRTDRNTGELFF

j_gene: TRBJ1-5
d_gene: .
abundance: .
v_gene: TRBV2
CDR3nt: TGTGCCAGCAGTGTGGAGGGAATAGGTCAGCCCCAGCATTTT
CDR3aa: CASSVEGIGQPQHF

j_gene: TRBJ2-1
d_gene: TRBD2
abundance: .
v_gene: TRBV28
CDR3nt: TGTGCCAGCAGTGGATTACTAGCGAGCTCCTACAATGAGCAGTTCTTC
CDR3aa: CASSGLLASSYNEQFF

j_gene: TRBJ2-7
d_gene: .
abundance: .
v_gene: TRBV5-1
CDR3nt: TGCGCCAGCAGCTTGGCCAACAGAGACTACGAGCAGTACTTC
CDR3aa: CASSLANRDYEQYF

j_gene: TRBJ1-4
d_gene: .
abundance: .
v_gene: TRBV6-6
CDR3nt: TGTGCCAGCAGCCGCCGACAGCAAGCTAATGAAAAACTGTTTTTT
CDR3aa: CASSRRQQANEKLFF

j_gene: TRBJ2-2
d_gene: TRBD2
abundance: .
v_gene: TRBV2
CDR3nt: TGTGCCAGCCGTCTGTGGGGGGGGAACACCGGGGAGCTGTTTTTT
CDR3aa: CASRLWGGNTGELFF

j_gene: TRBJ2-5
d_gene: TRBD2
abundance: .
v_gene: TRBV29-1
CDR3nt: TGCAGCGTTTTCGGCGGGGGGCAAGAGACCCAGTACTTC
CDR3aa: CSVFGGGQETQYF

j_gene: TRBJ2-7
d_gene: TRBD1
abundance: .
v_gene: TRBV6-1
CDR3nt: TGTGCCAGCAGTGAGACCGGGACAGGGGGTTCGTACGAGCAGTACTTC
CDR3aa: CASSETGTGGSYEQYF

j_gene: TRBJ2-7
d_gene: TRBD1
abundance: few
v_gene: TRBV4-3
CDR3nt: TGCGCCAGCAGCCTCCGGGACAGCAGTAACTACGAGCAGTACTTC
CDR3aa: CASSLRDSSNYEQYF

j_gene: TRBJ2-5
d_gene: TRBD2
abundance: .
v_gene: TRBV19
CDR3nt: TGTGCCAGTAGTATAGAGGCTAGCGGGGGGCCGGGGGTAGAGACCCAGTACTTC
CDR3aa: CASSIEASGGPGVETQYF

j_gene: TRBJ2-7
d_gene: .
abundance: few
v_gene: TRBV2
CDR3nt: TGTGCCAGCAGTGGCAACAGGGTAAGATACGAGCAGTACTTC
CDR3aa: CASSGNRVRYEQYF

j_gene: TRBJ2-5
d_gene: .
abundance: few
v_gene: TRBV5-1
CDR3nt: TGCGCCAGCAGCTTGGGTTCAGGGGAAGAGACCCAGTACTTC
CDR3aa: CASSLGSGEETQYF

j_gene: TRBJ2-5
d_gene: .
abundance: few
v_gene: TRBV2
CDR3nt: TGTGCCAGCAGTGAAGACCGGAGGTCCCAGTACTTC
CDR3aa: CASSEDRRSQYF

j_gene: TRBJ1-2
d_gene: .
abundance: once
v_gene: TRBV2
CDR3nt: TGTGCCAGCAGTCTATCGTTAGCTAACTATGGCTACACCTTC
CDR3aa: CASSLSLANYGYTF

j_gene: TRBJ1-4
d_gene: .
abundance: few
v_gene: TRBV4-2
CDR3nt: TGTGCCAGCAGCCCCCAGGCCGGGGGGCGCAGGGAAAAACTGTTTTTT
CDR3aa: CASSPQAGGRREKLFF

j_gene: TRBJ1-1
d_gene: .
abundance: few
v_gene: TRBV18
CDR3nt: TGTGCCAGCTCACCATCAGGGGACGGGCGCACTGAAGCTTTCTTT
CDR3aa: CASSPSGDGRTEAFF